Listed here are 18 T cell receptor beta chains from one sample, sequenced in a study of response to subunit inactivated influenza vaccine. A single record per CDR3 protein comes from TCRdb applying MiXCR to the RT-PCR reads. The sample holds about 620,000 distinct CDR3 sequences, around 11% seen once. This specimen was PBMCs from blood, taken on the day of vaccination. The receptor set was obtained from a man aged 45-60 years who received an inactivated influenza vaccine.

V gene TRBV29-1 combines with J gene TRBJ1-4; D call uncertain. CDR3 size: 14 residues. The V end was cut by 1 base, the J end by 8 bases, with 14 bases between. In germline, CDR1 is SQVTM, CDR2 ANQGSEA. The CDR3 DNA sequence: TGCAGCGTTGAAGGGGAGGCAGGAGGGGAAAAACTGTTTTTT. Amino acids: CSVEGEAGGEKLFF.

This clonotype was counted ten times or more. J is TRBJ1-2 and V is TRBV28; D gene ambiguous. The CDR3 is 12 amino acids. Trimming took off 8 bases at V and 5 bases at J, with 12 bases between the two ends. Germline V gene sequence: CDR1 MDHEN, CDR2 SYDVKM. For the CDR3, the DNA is TGTGCCAGCTTTGGTGCCATTTATGGCTACACCTTC. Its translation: CASFGAIYGYTF.

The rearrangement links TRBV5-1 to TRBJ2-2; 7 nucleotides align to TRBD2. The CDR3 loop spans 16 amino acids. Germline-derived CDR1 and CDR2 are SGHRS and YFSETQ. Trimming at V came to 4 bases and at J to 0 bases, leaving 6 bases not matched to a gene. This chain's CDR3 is CASSAGLGPNTGELFF. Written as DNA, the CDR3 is TGCGCCAGCAGCGCCGGACTAGGTCCGAACACCGGGGAGCTGTTTTTT.

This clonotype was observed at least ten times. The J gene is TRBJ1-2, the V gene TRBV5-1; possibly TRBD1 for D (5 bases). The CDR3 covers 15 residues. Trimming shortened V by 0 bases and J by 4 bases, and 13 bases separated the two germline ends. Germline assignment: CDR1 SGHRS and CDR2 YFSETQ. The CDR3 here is CASSLVPQGSYGYTF. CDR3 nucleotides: TGCGCCAGCAGCTTGGTGCCGCAGGGAAGCTATGGCTACACCTTC.

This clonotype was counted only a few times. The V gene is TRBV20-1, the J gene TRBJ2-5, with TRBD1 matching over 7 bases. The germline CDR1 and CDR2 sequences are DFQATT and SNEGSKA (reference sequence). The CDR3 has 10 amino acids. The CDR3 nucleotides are TGCACAGGGGGTCAAGAGACCCAGTACTTC. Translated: CTGGQETQYF.

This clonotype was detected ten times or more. CDR3 protein: CASSLLARGAKSPLHF. Written as DNA, the CDR3 is TGTGCCAGCAGCTTATTGGCTCGGGGGGCTAAGTCACCCCTCCACTTT. The chain is built from TRBV7-2 and TRBJ1-6; perhaps TRBD1 as D (6 bases). Trimming took 2 bases from V and 10 from J, leaving 18 bases between them. CDR3 size: 16 residues. Germline loops: CDR1 SGHTA, CDR2 FQGNSA.

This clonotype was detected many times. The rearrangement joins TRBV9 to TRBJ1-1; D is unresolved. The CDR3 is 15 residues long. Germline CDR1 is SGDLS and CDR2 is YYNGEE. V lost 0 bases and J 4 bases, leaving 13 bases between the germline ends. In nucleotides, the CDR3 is TGTGCCAGCAGCGTAGGAAGTCAGTCGAGCACTGAAGCTTTCTTT. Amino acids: CASSVGSQSSTEAFF.

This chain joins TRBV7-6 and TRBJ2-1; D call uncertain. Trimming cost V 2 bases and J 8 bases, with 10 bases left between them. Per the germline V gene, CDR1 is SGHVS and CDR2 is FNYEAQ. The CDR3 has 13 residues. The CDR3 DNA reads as TGTGCCAGCAGCTTATTCCGGGCCCATGAGCAGTTCTTC. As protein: CASSLFRAHEQFF.

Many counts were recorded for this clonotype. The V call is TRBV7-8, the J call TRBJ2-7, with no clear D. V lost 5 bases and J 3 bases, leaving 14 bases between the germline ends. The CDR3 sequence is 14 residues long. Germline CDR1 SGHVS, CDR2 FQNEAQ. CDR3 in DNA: TGTGCCAGCAGCCTCATGGCGGAAAGCTACGAGCAGTACTTC. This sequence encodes CASSLMAESYEQYF.

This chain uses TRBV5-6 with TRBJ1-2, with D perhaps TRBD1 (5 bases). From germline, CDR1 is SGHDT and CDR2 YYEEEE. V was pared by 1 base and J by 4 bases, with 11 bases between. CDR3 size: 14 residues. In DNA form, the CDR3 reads TGTGCCAGCAGCTTGCGGGTAGGGACCTATGGCTACACCTTC. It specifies CASSLRVGTYGYTF.

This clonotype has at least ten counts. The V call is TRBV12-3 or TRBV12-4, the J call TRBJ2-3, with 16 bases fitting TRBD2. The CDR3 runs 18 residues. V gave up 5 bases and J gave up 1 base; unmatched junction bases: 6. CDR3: CASSRGLAGGPGTDTQYF. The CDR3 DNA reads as TGTGCCAGCAGTCGGGGACTAGCGGGGGGGCCGGGCACAGATACGCAGTATTTT.

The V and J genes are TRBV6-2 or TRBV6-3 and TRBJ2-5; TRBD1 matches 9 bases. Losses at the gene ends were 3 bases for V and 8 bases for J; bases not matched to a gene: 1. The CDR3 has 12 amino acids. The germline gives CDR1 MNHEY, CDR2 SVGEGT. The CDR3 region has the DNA TGTGCCAGCAGTTATACAGGGGGCACCCAGTACTTC. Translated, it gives CASSYTGGTQYF.

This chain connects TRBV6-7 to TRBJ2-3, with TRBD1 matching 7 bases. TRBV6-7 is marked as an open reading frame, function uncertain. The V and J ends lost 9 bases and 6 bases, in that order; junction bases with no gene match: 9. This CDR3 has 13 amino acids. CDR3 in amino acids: CARGTAIPDTQYF. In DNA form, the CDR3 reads TGTGCCAGGGGGACAGCTATCCCGGATACGCAGTATTTT.

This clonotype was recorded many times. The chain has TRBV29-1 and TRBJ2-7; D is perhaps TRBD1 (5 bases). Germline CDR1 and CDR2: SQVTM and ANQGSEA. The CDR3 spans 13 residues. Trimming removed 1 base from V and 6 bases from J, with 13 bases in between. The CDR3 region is CSVEVGARFEQYF. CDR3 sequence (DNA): TGCAGCGTTGAAGTTGGGGCGAGATTCGAGCAGTACTTC.

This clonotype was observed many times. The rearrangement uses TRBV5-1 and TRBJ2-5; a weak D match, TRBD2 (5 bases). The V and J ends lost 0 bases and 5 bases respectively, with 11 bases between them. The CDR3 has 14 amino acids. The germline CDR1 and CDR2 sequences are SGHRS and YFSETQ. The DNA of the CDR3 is TGCGCCAGCAGCTTGGGTACAGAGGGTGAGACCCAGTACTTC. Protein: CASSLGTEGETQYF.

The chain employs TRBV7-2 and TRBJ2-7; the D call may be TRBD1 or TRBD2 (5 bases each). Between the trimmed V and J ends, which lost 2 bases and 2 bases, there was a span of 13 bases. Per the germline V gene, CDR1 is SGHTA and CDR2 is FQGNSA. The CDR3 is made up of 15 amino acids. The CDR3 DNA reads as TGTGCCAGCAGCTTAAACGGGGCGACCGCCTACGAGCAGTACTTC. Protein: CASSLNGATAYEQYF.

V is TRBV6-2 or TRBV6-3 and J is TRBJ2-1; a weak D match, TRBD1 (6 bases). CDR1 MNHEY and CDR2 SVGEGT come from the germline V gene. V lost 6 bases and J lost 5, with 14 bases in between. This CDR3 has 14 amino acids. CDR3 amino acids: CASSDADRDNEQFF. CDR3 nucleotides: TGTGCCAGCAGCGACGCGGACAGAGACAATGAGCAGTTCTTC.

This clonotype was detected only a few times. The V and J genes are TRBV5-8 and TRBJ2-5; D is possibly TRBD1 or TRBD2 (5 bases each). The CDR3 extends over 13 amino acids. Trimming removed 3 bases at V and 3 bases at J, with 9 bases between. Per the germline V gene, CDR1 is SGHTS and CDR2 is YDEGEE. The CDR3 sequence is CASSWGIKETQYF. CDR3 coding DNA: TGTGCCAGCAGCTGGGGGATTAAAGAGACCCAGTACTTC.